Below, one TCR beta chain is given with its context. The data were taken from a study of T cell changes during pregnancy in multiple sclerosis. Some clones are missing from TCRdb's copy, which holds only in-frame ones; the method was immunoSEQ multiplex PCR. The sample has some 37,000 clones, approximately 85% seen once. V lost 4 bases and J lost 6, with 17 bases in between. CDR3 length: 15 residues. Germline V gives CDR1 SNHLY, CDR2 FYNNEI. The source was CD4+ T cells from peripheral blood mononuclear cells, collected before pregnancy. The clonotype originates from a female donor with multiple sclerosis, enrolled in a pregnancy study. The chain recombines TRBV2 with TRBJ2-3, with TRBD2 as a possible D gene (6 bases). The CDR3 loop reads CASSVGTGVWDTQYF. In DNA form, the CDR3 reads TGTGCCAGCAGTGTTGGGACTGGGGTATGGGATACGCAGTATTTT.